These 3 T cell receptor beta chains share one sample of origin, sequenced in a study of blood T cells in healthy people across ages. It was with a sample-barcoded 5' primer and a J-beta primer mix that a second PCR of roughly 7 to 11 cycles was run. TCRdb ran MiXCR on the 5' RACE reads and lists one entry per CDR3 protein. The sample has 710,000 or so distinct CDR3 sequences, about a fifth seen once; the top ten hold around 21%. The material sequenced was blood. The source is a man in his 70s in good health.

The chain couples TRBV20-1 to TRBJ1-5, with 8 bases aligning to TRBD1. CDR1 is DFQATT, CDR2 SNEGSKA, per germline (reference sequence). The trim removed 3 bases at V and 2 bases at J, leaving 12 bases unmatched. The CDR3 loop spans 17 amino acids. In DNA form, the CDR3 reads TGCAGTGCTAGGGGATTATCGACAGGGGCCGGCAATCAGCCCCAGCATTTT. This gives the protein CSARGLSTGAGNQPQHF.

The V gene is TRBV7-9, the J gene TRBJ1-5; 10 nucleotides match TRBD1. Germline CDR1 SEHNR, CDR2 FQNEAQ (reference sequence). The length of the CDR3 is 16 residues. V lost 3 bases to trimming and J lost 4 bases; unmatched junction nucleotides: 6. The CDR3 sequence is CASSFWTGGKNQPQHF. For the CDR3, the DNA is TGTGCCAGCAGCTTTTGGACAGGGGGTAAAAATCAGCCCCAGCATTTT. Full variable domain (rest looked up from reference TRBV7-9 and TRBJ1-5): DTGVSQNPRHKITKRGQNVTFRCDPISEHNRLYWYRQTLGQGPEFLTYFQNEAQLEKSRLLSDRFSAERPKGSFSTLEIQRTEQGDSAMYLCASSFWTGGKNQPQHFGDGTRLSIL.

V is TRBV12-3 or TRBV12-4 and J is TRBJ2-5; 10 bases are shared with TRBD2. The V gene end was trimmed by 9 bases and the J gene end by 5 bases; junction bases not matched to a gene: 12. CDR3 length: 15 amino acids. The CDR3 sequence: CASAISGGGVETQYF. The CDR3 DNA sequence: TGTGCCAGTGCAATAAGCGGGGGGGGCGTGGAGACCCAGTACTTC.